This T cell receptor (beta chain) stems from a study of shared clonotypes between healthy human individuals. The V gene's germline CDR1 is MNHNS and CDR2 SASEGT. The CDR3 loop spans 15 amino acids. Losses at the gene ends were 1 base for V and 1 base for J; bases not matched to a gene: 4. This clone was counted ten times or more. Donors comprised healthy HIV-negative adults lacking recent acute infections or vaccinations. For sorted subsets, 150 to 200 ng DNA per replicate equaled some 27,000 T cell genomes. TCRdb's copy holds only in-frame clones and misses some; the assay was immunoSEQ multiplex PCR. The sample contains about 110,000 clones, less than 75% of which appear only once.

The source material was memory CD8+ T cells sorted from blood. The subset denotes: CD45RO+ cells pooled with CCR7-negative TemRA cells. This TCR was recovered from a woman in her 30s in good health. V usage is TRBV6-1 and J usage is TRBJ2-7; TRBD1 agrees at 7 bases. CDR3 bases: TGTGCCAGCAGTGAAGTAGGGGACAGTTCCTACGAGCAGTACTTC. This encodes CASSEVGDSSYEQYF.